Presented here are 24 T cell receptor beta chains from one specimen sequenced in a study of cytomegalovirus exposure and HLA in healthy donors. TCRdb's copy holds only in-frame clones and misses some; the assay was immunoSEQ multiplex PCR. The sample shows over 70,000 clones, about 90% of them seen only once. The sequenced material came from PBMCs. The receptors stem from a woman between 18 and 29 years old in good health and CMV-seropositive.

V usage is TRBV28 and J usage is TRBJ1-1; perhaps TRBD1 as D (6 bases). The CDR3 is 13 amino acids. The V and J ends lost 5 bases and 3 bases respectively, with 10 bases between them. The germline V gene has CDR1 MDHEN and CDR2 SYDVKM. The CDR3 region is CASSLDSYTEAFF. CDR3 coding DNA: TGTGCCAGCAGTCTGGACAGCTACACTGAAGCTTTCTTT. Based on the CDR3 plus reference TRBV28 and TRBJ1-1, the full variable domain is DVKVTQSSRYLVKRTGEKVFLECVQDMDHENMFWYRQDPGLGLRLIYFSYDVKMKEKGDIPEGYSVSREKKERFSLILESASTNQTSMYLCASSLDSYTEAFFGQGTRLTVV.

V gene TRBV11-2 combines with J gene TRBJ2-7; perhaps TRBD1 as D (5 bases). The CDR3 is made up of 13 amino acids. V was clipped by 5 bases and J by 4 bases, with 12 bases between them. Germline-derived CDR1 and CDR2 are SGHAT and FQNNGV. CDR3 coding DNA: TGTGCCAGCAGCGACACAAGGACATACGAGCAGTACTTC. It yields the protein CASSDTRTYEQYF. The full variable domain, rest sourced from reference TRBV11-2 and TRBJ2-7, is EAGVAQSPRYKIIEKRQSVAFWCNPISGHATLYWYQQILGQGPKLLIQFQNNGVVDDSQLPKDRFSAERLKGVDSTLKIQPAKLEDSAVYLCASSDTRTYEQYFGPGTRLTVT.

This clone has only a few counts. The V and J genes are TRBV19 and TRBJ2-7; 10 bases align to TRBD1. Germline trimming cut 3 bases from V and 2 bases from J; bases unmatched to any gene: 1. This CDR3 comprises 14 residues. CDR1 is LNHDA and CDR2 is SQIVND in the germline V gene (reference sequence). CDR3 coding DNA: TGTGCCAGTAGTATCGACAGGGGGCCCTACGAGCAGTACTTC. This sequence encodes CASSIDRGPYEQYF.

CDR3 DNA: TGTGCCAGCAGCCAGGGACTTAAAGATACGCAGTATTTT. It codes for CASSQGLKDTQYF. The chain links TRBV11-2 to TRBJ2-3; D is possibly TRBD2 (6 bases). Trimming took 5 bases from V and 5 from J, leaving 11 bases between them. This CDR3 is 13 amino acids long. Germline-derived CDR1 and CDR2 are SGHAT and FQNNGV. The variable domain in full, completed from reference TRBV11-2 and TRBJ2-3, reads EAGVAQSPRYKIIEKRQSVAFWCNPISGHATLYWYQQILGQGPKLLIQFQNNGVVDDSQLPKDRFSAERLKGVDSTLKIQPAKLEDSAVYLCASSQGLKDTQYFGPGTRLTVL.

The CDR3 is CASSIQQGPNEQFF. The CDR3 coding sequence is TGTGCCAGCAGTATCCAACAGGGCCCCAATGAGCAGTTCTTC. This chain links TRBV27 with TRBJ2-1; weak D call: TRBD1 (6 bases). The V and J ends lost 5 bases and 6 bases respectively, with 14 bases between them. Germline assignment: CDR1 MNHEY and CDR2 SMNVEV (reference sequence). The CDR3 runs to 14 residues.

The chain joins TRBV27 to TRBJ2-7, with TRBD1 as a possible D gene (6 bases). V was trimmed by 3 bases and J by 5 bases, leaving 11 bases between them. This CDR3 region has 13 residues. The V gene's germline CDR1 is MNHEY and CDR2 SMNVEV (reference sequence). The CDR3: CASSLGAPHEQYF. The CDR3 DNA sequence: TGTGCCAGCAGTTTGGGGGCTCCCCACGAGCAGTACTTC.

J is TRBJ1-1 and V is TRBV29-1; D is perhaps TRBD1 (5 bases). CDR3 length: 14 amino acids. The V end lost 0 bases, the J end lost 5 bases, and 13 bases lay between the germline ends. The germline gives CDR1 SQVTM, CDR2 ANQGSEA. DNA for the CDR3: TGCAGCGTTGAAGAAAGAGGCAGGGTTACTGAAGCTTTCTTT. Residues: CSVEERGRVTEAFF.

The chain is built from TRBV11-2 and TRBJ1-5; D perhaps matches TRBD1 (5 bases). Trimming removed 5 bases at V and 4 bases at J, with 9 bases between. This CDR3 region has 13 residues. The germline CDR1 and CDR2 sequences are SGHAT and FQNNGV. The CDR3 DNA follows: TGTGCCAGCAGCCCCGGGGGAAATCAGCCCCAGCATTTT. This sequence encodes CASSPGGNQPQHF.

The chain has TRBV11-2 and TRBJ2-7; possible D gene TRBD2, 5 bases. V was shortened by 0 bases and J by 6 bases, with 21 bases between the two germline ends. The CDR3 loop spans 17 amino acids. Per the germline V gene, CDR1 is SGHAT and CDR2 is FQNNGV. The CDR3 nucleotides are TGTGCCAGCAGCTTAGAAGGTCTGCCGAGGGCCGGGGTCGAGCAGTACTTC. This translates into CASSLEGLPRAGVEQYF.

The chain has TRBV6-1 and TRBJ2-7; no clear D gene. V lost 7 bases, J lost 2 bases, and 12 bases lay in between. Germline CDR1 reads MNHNS; CDR2 reads SASEGT. The CDR3 covers 13 residues. The CDR3 coding sequence is TGTGCCAGCAAGTACGACTGGACCTACGAGCAGTACTTC. This gives the protein CASKYDWTYEQYF.

This chain connects TRBV28 to TRBJ2-3, with TRBD1 matching 11 bases. The J segment lost 2 bases and the V segment lost 8 bases, leaving 6 bases of the junction unmatched. CDR1 MDHEN and CDR2 SYDVKM come from the germline V gene. The CDR3 is 15 residues long. This chain's CDR3 is CASVPGQGVTDTQYF. CDR3 DNA sequence: TGTGCCAGCGTTCCGGGACAGGGGGTCACAGATACGCAGTATTTT. Filled out from reference TRBV28 and TRBJ2-3, the complete variable domain reads DVKVTQSSRYLVKRTGEKVFLECVQDMDHENMFWYRQDPGLGLRLIYFSYDVKMKEKGDIPEGYSVSREKKERFSLILESASTNQTSMYLCASVPGQGVTDTQYFGPGTRLTVL.

This chain connects TRBV5-1 to TRBJ2-1; perhaps TRBD1 as D (6 bases). CDR1 and CDR2 (germline): SGHRS, YFSETQ. V was trimmed by 4 bases and J by 0 bases, leaving 17 bases between them. The CDR3 is made up of 17 amino acids. The CDR3 bases are TGCGCCAGCAGCCCATACCCGACAGGAAACTCCTACAATGAGCAGTTCTTC. Protein sequence: CASSPYPTGNSYNEQFF.

CDR3 sequence: CASSQWTSETQYF. Written as DNA, the CDR3 is TGTGCCAGCAGCCAATGGACTAGCGAGACCCAGTACTTC. The chain carries TRBV16 and TRBJ2-5, with TRBD2 matching 8 bases. CDR1 is KGHSY and CDR2 is FQNENV in the germline V gene. The J segment lost 5 bases and the V segment lost 1 base, leaving 0 bases of the junction unmatched. The CDR3 runs 13 residues.

This rearrangement joins TRBV9 to TRBJ2-1; TRBD2 aligns across 14 bases. Per the germline V gene, CDR1 is SGDLS and CDR2 is YYNGEE. CDR3 length: 16 amino acids. V was pared by 4 bases and J by 4 bases, with 4 bases of the junction left unmatched. The CDR3 sequence: CASSPGTSGSYNEQFF. CDR3 nucleotide sequence: TGTGCCAGCAGCCCCGGGACTAGCGGGAGTTACAATGAGCAGTTCTTC. The whole variable domain, remainder taken from reference TRBV9 and TRBJ2-1, is DSGVTQTPKHLITATGQRVTLRCSPRSGDLSVYWYQQSLDQGLQFLIQYYNGEERAKGNILERFSAQQFPDLHSELNLSSLELGDSALYFCASSPGTSGSYNEQFFGPGTRLTVL.

CDR3 in amino acids: CASSRANSPLHF. In DNA form, the CDR3 reads TGTGCCAGCAGCCGCGCGAATTCACCCCTCCACTTT. The rearrangement joins TRBV11-2 to TRBJ1-6, with D uncertain. The germline gives CDR1 SGHAT, CDR2 FQNNGV. Trimming took 5 bases from V and 7 from J, leaving 6 bases between them. This CDR3 comprises 12 residues.

This chain uses TRBV9 with TRBJ1-5; TRBD1 matches at 9 bases. The length of the CDR3 is 18 residues. V lost 2 bases to trimming and J lost 0 bases; unmatched junction nucleotides: 9. From germline, CDR1 is SGDLS and CDR2 YYNGEE. The DNA of the CDR3 is TGTGCCAGCAGCGTTCCCGACAGGGGGGAGTATAGCAATCAGCCCCAGCATTTT. Its translation is CASSVPDRGEYSNQPQHF.

The chain joins TRBV6-6 to TRBJ2-3; weak D call: TRBD2 (5 bases). Trimming left V 5 bases short and J 4 bases short, with 10 bases between. Germline values: CDR1 MNHNY, CDR2 SVGAGI (reference sequence). The CDR3 loop spans 13 amino acids. As DNA, the CDR3 is TGTGCCAGCAGTCCCACGCGGGCAGATACGCAGTATTTT. Encoded protein: CASSPTRADTQYF.

The genes are TRBV28 and TRBJ2-6; a possible D gene is TRBD2 (5 bases). Germline V gene data show CDR1 as MDHEN and CDR2 as SYDVKM. V gave up 3 bases and J gave up 4 bases, with 22 bases separating them. There are 19 residues in the CDR3. CDR3 nucleotide sequence: TGTGCCAGCAGTTTTGGACTCGCTTCGCGAGGGTACGGGGCCAACGTCCTGACTTTC. It yields the protein CASSFGLASRGYGANVLTF.

This chain uses TRBV27 with TRBJ2-1, with 7 bases matching TRBD2. The CDR3 loop spans 17 amino acids. CDR1 and CDR2 (germline): MNHEY, SMNVEV (reference sequence). With 4 bases clipped from V and 8 bases from J, the junction kept 17 bases outside the gene matches. The DNA of the CDR3 is TGTGCCAGCAGTTCCCCACTTAGGGCGGGAGTTTTTTATGAGCAGTTCTTC. Translating it yields CASSSPLRAGVFYEQFF.

This clone has only one observation. The rearrangement links TRBV7-2 to TRBJ2-7; TRBD2 aligns across 7 bases. The CDR3 is 12 amino acids. CDR1 is SGHTA and CDR2 is FQGNSA in the germline V gene. With V trimmed by 8 bases and J by 0 bases, 1 base remained unmatched. In nucleotides, the CDR3 is TGTGCCAGCCGCGGGGGCTCCTACGAGCAGTACTTC. Its protein is CASRGGSYEQYF. Full variable domain (missing parts from reference TRBV7-2 and TRBJ2-7): GAGVSQSPSNKVTEKGKDVELRCDPISGHTALYWYRQSLGQGLEFLIYFQGNSAPDKSGLPSDRFSAERTGGSVSTLTIQRTQQEDSAVYLCASRGGSYEQYFGPGTRLTVT.

J is TRBJ2-7 and V is TRBV6-1, with 8 bases identical to TRBD2. The CDR3 is made up of 14 amino acids. Germline V CDR1 and CDR2: MNHNS, SASEGT. Unmatched junction bases numbered 3, after V lost 2 bases and J lost 3 bases. In DNA form, the CDR3 reads TGTGCCAGCAGTGAACTAGCGGGCCTCTACGAGCAGTACTTC. This sequence encodes CASSELAGLYEQYF.

The gene calls are TRBV29-1 and TRBJ2-7, with D possibly being TRBD2 (6 bases). Trimming took off 5 bases at V and 2 bases at J, with 13 bases between the two ends. CDR1 and CDR2 (germline): SQVTM, ANQGSEA. The CDR3 sequence is 13 residues long. CDR3 protein: CSVTGTYPYEQYF. CDR3 DNA sequence: TGCAGCGTTACCGGGACTTATCCCTACGAGCAGTACTTC.

The chain is built from TRBV9 and TRBJ2-2, with TRBD1 as a possible D gene (5 bases). Germline lookup yields CDR1 SGDLS and CDR2 YYNGEE. V lost 0 bases to trimming and J lost 3 bases, with 15 bases between them. This CDR3 contains 17 residues. CDR3 residues: CASSVGANLRDTGELFF. The CDR3 DNA is TGTGCCAGCAGCGTAGGGGCGAATCTCAGGGACACCGGGGAGCTGTTTTTT.

The CDR3 spells CASSALAGEVPNEQFF. CDR3 nucleotide sequence: TGTGCCAGCAGCGCCTTAGCGGGAGAAGTTCCCAATGAGCAGTTCTTC. J is TRBJ2-1 and V is TRBV9, with TRBD2 identical over 9 bases. Germline V gene lookup returns CDR1 SGDLS and CDR2 YYNGEE. After removal of 3 bases from V and 6 bases from J, the junction contained 10 bases not matched to a gene. CDR3 length equals 16 residues.